This T cell receptor beta chain derives from a study of T cells in Graves' hyperthyroidism and ophthalmopathy (dated by TCRdb to about 2019). About the investigation overall: Peripheral blood samples were taken at the time of initial diagnosis, prior to any treatment. Whether ophthalmopathy could be predicted prospectively was tested in an independent validation cohort made up of roughly 19 hyperthyroidism patients plus 17 patients who later progressed to ophthalmopathy. TCR Vbeta CDR3 sequencing of 120 to 150 peripheral blood samples (approximately 44 ophthalmopathy, 75 or so hyperthyroidism and approximately 17 progressor patients) is reported in the paper. To identify TCR V-J signatures that set the groups apart, the researchers used a discovery cohort of 95 to 100 patients, made up of about 44 with Graves' ophthalmopathy and approximately 57 with stable Graves' hyperthyroidism. The 75 to 100 discovery patients were randomly split 7:3 into training and test sets. In over five Graves' hyperthyroidism patients, the study also compared T-cell repertoires from thyroid tissue with T-cell repertoires from blood. Following sampling, methimazole starting at 30 mg daily was given to hyperthyroidism patients, and high-dose intravenous methylprednisolone was given to ophthalmopathy patients.

The CDR3 contains 14 residues, cysteine and phenylalanine counted. Just the 42-base CDR3 DNA is kept, in frame starting at base 1. Germline trimming amounts to 6 bases on V and 3 bases on J, with 7 as the count of junction bases outside the gene matches. CDR1 SGHTA and CDR2 FQGNSA are derived from the germline V gene. Study-level results and caveats: In validation, progression to ophthalmopathy was predicted by the model with 70.59% sensitivity and 72.22% specificity, a median of approximately 7.1 months before onset. A model built on a 13 V-J signature distinguished ophthalmopathy from stable hyperthyroidism, reaching roughly 88% sensitivity and approximately 83% specificity in cross-validation and 80%/75% in testing. Most expanded thyroid clonotypes (frequency above 0.001) were also detected in blood, suggesting blood repertoires may reflect thyroid immune responses. Sample size was not statistically predetermined, and blinding of investigators to group allocation was not performed.

TCR beta CDR3 regions were amplified from RNA transcripts. A first-round RT-PCR of the TCR CDR3 used the HTBI primer set with the Qiagen OneStep RT-PCR kit. Libraries were constructed in a second round of multiplex PCR, after which size selection and purification were performed. Paired-end sequencing of the libraries was performed with 100 bp reads on an Illumina HiSeq2000. The paper's data handling went like this. Raw data were processed with SOAPnuke, discarding reads with adapters, uncalled bases, mean Phred below 15, or no exact constant-primer or identifier match. COPE v1.2.5 was used to merge the high-quality paired reads, and each unique nucleotide sequence was defined as a clonotype. MiTCR v1.1 was used to align clonotypes to the IMGT TRBV, TRBD and TRBJ reference segments. The analysis was restricted to V-J combinations with a frequency above 0.0001, which together covered about 99% of the repertoires. The TCS score was defined as the ratio of F50 (clonal expansion) to E x V (chaos), calculated using BLOSUM62-based TCRdist between CDR3 peptides within each V-J. Welch's t-statistics and random forest reduced fewer than 600 V-J features to about 12, which were used in a naive Bayes classifier (R e1071). TCRdb cleaned the public reads at Q25 with fastp, built clones with MiXCR and kept in-frame beta chains. Rows with one shared CDR3 protein collapse into an entry with the most common genes and DNA. The V and J calls were not made by the authors but by TCRdb's processing. The table for this sample lists about 350,000 distinct CDR3 sequences; more than 11% of them were counted only once. Around 23% of the sample comes from the top ten.

Stable Graves' hyperthyroidism was defined as the absence of progression to ophthalmopathy over 18 months of follow-up. Hyperthyroidism patients were newly diagnosed, had a disease duration of under 2 months, and were aged 18 to 65 years. The study excluded patients with uncontrolled infections, other autoimmune diseases, pregnancy or lactation. Diagnoses were established on the basis of clinical symptoms, serum thyroxine and TRAb, thyroid ultrasound, and orbital computed tomography. PBMCs were separated from approximately 9.9 ml of fresh peripheral blood using Ficoll-Paque density gradient centrifugation. Trizol reagent was used to extract total RNA, and RNA quality was then checked on an Agilent 2100 Bioanalyzer. For this clonotype: Its cognate antigen has yet to be identified. No base qualities exist here, and no much larger clone lies one base off it.

Sequences were obtained from blood. The receptor chain draws on TRBV7-2 and TRBJ2-7; 8 central bases correspond to TRBD2. The sequence came from a woman aged 25-40 years with Graves' hyperthyroidism. The CDR3 region reads CASRSSGRSYEQYF. The bases are TGTGCCAGCAGATCAAGCGGGAGAAGCTACGAGCAGTACTTC. The CDR3, completed at both ends by the reference TRBV7-2 and TRBJ2-7 genes, gives the full variable domain GAGVSQSPSNKVTEKGKDVELRCDPISGHTALYWYRQSLGQGLEFLIYFQGNSAPDKSGLPSDRFSAERTGGSVSTLTIQRTQQEDSAVYLCASRSSGRSYEQYFGPGTRLTVT.